The clone carrying this T cell receptor delta chain has just a few counts. It may be a read error: a sequence one base away is much more abundant. Other DNA variants within this sample encode the same CDR3. TCRdb reanalysed the reads via CATT. The sample lists about 4,900 delta-chain clones, 3.9% occurring once. The CDR3 covers 25 residues. Trimming took 3 bases from V and 3 from J; bases not matched to a gene: 31. Germline lookup yields CDR1 TSWWSYY and CDR2 QGS. These data come from a study of gamma-delta chains in newborns, infants, children. Study context: Polyclonal expansion of innate γδ T cells after birth follows microbial exposure.

Sequenced: blood. This TCR was recovered from a child who was a newborn, infant or young child, either healthy, febrile or measles-vaccinated (not recorded which). This chain uses TRDV1 with TRDJ1; 13 positions agree with TRDD3. The CDR3 nucleotides read TGTGCTCTTGGGGAGCCGGGGGGGAAACTTCCATATCGTATACTGGGGGATACGTGCCCCGATAAACTCATCTTT. It is translated as CALGEPGGKLPYRILGDTCPDKLIF.